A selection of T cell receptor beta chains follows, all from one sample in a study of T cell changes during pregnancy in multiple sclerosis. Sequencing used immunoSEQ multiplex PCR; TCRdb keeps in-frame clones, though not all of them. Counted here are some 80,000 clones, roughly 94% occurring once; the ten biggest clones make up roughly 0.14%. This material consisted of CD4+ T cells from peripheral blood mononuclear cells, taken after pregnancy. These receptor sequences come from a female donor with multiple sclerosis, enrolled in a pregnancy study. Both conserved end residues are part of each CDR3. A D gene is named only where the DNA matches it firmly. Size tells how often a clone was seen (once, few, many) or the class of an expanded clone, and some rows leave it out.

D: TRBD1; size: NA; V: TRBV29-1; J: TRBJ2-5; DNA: TGCAGCGTTTGGCCCGACAGGGCAGAGACCCAGTACTTC; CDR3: CSVWPDRAETQYF
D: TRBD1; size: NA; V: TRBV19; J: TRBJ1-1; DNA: TGTGCCAGTAGCACTTATGCCGGGACAGGGGGCACTGAAGCTTTCTTT; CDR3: CASSTYAGTGGTEAFF
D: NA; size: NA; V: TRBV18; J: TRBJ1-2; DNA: TGTGCCAGCTCACCTCCCGGGGCTAACTATGGCTACACCTTC; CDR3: CASSPPGANYGYTF
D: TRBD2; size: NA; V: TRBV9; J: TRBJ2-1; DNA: TGTGCCAGCAGTGTACTAGCGGGGTCGAACAATGAGCAGTTCTTC; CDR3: CASSVLAGSNNEQFF
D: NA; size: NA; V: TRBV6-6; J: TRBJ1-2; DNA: TGTGCCAGCAGGTCCGACAGTTATGGCTACACCTTC; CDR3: CASRSDSYGYTF
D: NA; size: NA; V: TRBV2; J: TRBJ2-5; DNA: TGTGCCAGCAGTGAAGTGGGGAGGGGGGGACAAGAGACCCAGTACTTC; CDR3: CASSEVGRGGQETQYF
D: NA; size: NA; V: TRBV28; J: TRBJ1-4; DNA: TGTGCCAGCAGTGCCTTGACTGGCGGGAATGAAAAACTGTTTTTT; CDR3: CASSALTGGNEKLFF
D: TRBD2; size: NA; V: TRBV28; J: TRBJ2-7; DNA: TGTGCCAGCAGTATCCGAAGCGGGACCTCCTACGAGCAGTACTTC; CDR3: CASSIRSGTSYEQYF
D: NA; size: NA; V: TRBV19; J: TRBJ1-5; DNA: TGTGCCAGTACCCCGAGGCGACCGATAGATCAGCCCCAGCATTTT; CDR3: CASTPRRPIDQPQHF
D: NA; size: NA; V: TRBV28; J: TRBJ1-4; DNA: TGTGCCAGCAACGACAGGCCAAATGAAAAACTGTTTTTT; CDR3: CASNDRPNEKLFF
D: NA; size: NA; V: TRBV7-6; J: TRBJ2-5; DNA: TGTGCCAGCAGCGCGCTAGCGTCTCAAGAGACCCAGTACTTC; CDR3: CASSALASQETQYF
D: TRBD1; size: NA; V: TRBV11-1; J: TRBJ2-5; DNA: TGTGCCAGCAGCACAGACAGGGGGCAGGTGGAGACCCAGTACTTC; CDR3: CASSTDRGQVETQYF
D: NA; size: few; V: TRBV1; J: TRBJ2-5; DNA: TGCACCAGCGTACGGGACAGGGTAACAGGGTGGGAGACCCAGTACTTC; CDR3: CTSVRDRVTGWETQYF
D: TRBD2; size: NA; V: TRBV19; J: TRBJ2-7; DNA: TGTGCCAGTAGGAAGACGGGAGGGCTACACGAGCAGTACTTC; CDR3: CASRKTGGLHEQYF
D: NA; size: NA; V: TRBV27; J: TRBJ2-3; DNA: TGTGCCAGCAGTTTATACCAGACAGATACGCAGTATTTT; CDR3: CASSLYQTDTQYF
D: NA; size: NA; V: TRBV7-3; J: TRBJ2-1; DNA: TGTGCCAGCAGCCATGACGCGGGCGGTGAGCAGTTCTTC; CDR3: CASSHDAGGEQFF
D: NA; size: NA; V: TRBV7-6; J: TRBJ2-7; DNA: TGTGCCAGCAGCTTAGCTGGGGAGAACTACGAGCAGTACTTC; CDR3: CASSLAGENYEQYF
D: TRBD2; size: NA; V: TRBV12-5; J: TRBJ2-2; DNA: TGTGCTAGTGGTTTGGGGACTAGCGGGAGGGCCGGGGAGCTGTTTTTT; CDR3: CASGLGTSGRAGELFF
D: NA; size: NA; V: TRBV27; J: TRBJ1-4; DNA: TGTGCCAGCAGTTTTAGGGGGGGAAAACTGTTTTTT; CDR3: CASSFRGGKLFF
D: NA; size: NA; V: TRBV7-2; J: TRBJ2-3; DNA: TGTGCCAGCAGCACGTCGACAGTAGATACGCAGTATTTT; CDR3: CASSTSTVDTQYF
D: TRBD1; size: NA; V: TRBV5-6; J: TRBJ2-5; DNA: TGTGCCAGCAGCCGGATACCAACAGGGGGCGCGAGAGAGACCCAGTACTTC; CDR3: CASSRIPTGGARETQYF
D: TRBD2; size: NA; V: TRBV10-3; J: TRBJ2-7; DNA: TGTGCCATCAGTGACCGCGGGGGTAGCTCCTACGAGCAGTACTTC; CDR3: CAISDRGGSSYEQYF
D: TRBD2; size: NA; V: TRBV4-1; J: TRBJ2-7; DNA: TGCGCCAGCAGCCAATACGGACTAGCGGCCTCCTACGAGCAGTACTTC; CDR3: CASSQYGLAASYEQYF
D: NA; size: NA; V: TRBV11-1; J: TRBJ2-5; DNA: TGTGCCAGCAGCCGGACCAGGGGCTTTATGTACCAAGAGACCCAGTACTTC; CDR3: CASSRTRGFMYQETQYF
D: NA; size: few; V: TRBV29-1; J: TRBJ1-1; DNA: TGCAGCGTTGCACAGATTGAAGCTTTCTTT; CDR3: CSVAQIEAFF
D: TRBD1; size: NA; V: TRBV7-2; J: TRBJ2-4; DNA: TGTGCCAGCACCACGGGACAGGGTCAGAACATTCAGTACTTC; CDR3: CASTTGQGQNIQYF
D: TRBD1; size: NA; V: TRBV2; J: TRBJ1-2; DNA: TGTGCCAGCAGTGGGGACAGTATCTATGGCTACACCTTC; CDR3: CASSGDSIYGYTF
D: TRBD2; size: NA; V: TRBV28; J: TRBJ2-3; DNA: TGTGCCAGCAGTTCCTCTAGCGGGAGCACAGATACGCAGTATTTT; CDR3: CASSSSSGSTDTQYF
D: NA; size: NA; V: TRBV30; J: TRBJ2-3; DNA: TGTGCCTGGAGTCCAGACAGTCAACGCACAGATACGCAGTATTTT; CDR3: CAWSPDSQRTDTQYF
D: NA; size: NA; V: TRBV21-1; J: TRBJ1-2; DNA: TGTGCCAGCAGCAAAAACAGGGGGCAGGACTATGGCTACACCTTC; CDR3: CASSKNRGQDYGYTF
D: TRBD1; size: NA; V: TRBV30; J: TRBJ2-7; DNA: TGTGCCTGGAGTATAGGACAGGGTAAGAAGGACGAGCAGTACTTC; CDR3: CAWSIGQGKKDEQYF
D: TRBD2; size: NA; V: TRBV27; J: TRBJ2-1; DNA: TGTGCCAGCAGTTTAGTTGGACTAGCGGGAGGTGATTGGGTCTTC; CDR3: CASSLVGLAGGDWVF
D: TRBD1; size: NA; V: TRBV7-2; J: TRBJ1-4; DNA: TGTGCCAGCAGCTTAGTATGGGACAGGGATAATGAAAAACTGTTTTTT; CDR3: CASSLVWDRDNEKLFF
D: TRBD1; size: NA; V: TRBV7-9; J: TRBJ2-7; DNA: TGTGCCAGCAGCTCTGTGGACAGGGCTACCAGCTACGAGCAGTACTTC; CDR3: CASSSVDRATSYEQYF
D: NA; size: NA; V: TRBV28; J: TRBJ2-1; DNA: TGTGCCAGCAGTTGGGCCTATGAGCAGTTCTTC; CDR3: CASSWAYEQFF
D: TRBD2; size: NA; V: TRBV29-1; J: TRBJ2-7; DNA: TGCAGCGTTGTGGTAGGGAGGGCCTACGAGCAGTACTTC; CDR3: CSVVVGRAYEQYF
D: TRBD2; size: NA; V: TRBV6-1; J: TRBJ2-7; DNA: TGTGCCAGCAGATCCCTAACTAGCGGCCCCTACGAGCAGTACTTC; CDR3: CASRSLTSGPYEQYF
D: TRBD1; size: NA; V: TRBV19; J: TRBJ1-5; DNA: TGTGCCAGTAGTATAGACCAGACAGGGATCCAGCATTTT; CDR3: CASSIDQTGIQHF
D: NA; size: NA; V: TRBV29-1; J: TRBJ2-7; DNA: TGCAGCGTTGGGGACACCACCTACGAGCAGTACTTC; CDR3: CSVGDTTYEQYF
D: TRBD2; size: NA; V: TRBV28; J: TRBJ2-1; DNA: TGTGCCAGCAGTCTACTAGCGGGAGCAAGAGAGCAGTTCTTC; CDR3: CASSLLAGAREQFF
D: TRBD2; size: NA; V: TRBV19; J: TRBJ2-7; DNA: TGTGCCAGTAGCCCCTGGGCTAGCGGCACCTACGAGCAGTACTTC; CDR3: CASSPWASGTYEQYF
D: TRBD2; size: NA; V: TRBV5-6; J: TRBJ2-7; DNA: TGTGCCAGCGGTAAGGGACTAGCGGGAGGAGCCTACGAGCAGTACTTC; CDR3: CASGKGLAGGAYEQYF
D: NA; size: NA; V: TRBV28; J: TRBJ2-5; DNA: TGTGCCAGCAGTCAACAGGGTCGGGAGACCCAGTACTTC; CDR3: CASSQQGRETQYF
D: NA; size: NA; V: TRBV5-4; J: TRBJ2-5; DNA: TGTGCCAGCAGCCCATCCTCGGCGGGAAGGAGAGAGACCCAGTACTTC; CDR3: CASSPSSAGRRETQYF
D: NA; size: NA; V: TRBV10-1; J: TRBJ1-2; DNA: TGCGCCAGCAGTGAAGAGGGAGGAGCGAGTACGAGCTATGGCTACACCTTC; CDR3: CASSEEGGASTSYGYTF
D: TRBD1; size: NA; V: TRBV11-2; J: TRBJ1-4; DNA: TGTGCCAGCAGATCTAACCGGGACAGGGGACACAAACTGTTTTTT; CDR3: CASRSNRDRGHKLFF
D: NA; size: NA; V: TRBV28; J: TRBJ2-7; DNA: TGTGCCAGCAGCCCCGTGACGAGGAGCTCCTACGAGCAGTACTTC; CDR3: CASSPVTRSSYEQYF